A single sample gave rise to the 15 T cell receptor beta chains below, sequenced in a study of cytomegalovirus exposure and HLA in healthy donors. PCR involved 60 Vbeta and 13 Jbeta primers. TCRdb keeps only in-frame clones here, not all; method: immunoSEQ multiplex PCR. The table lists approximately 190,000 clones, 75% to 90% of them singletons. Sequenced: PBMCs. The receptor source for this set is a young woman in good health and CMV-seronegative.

The CDR3: CASSLQGIDEQFF. CDR3 sequence (DNA): TGTGCCAGCAGTCTACAGGGGATCGATGAGCAGTTCTTC. The chain combines TRBV2 with TRBJ2-1; 7 bases agree with TRBD1. Unmatched junction bases numbered 6, after V lost 5 bases and J lost 8 bases. Looked up from germline, CDR1 is SNHLY and CDR2 is FYNNEI. CDR3 length equals 13 residues. Based on the CDR3 plus reference TRBV2 and TRBJ2-1, the full variable domain is EPEVTQTPSHQVTQMGQEVILRCVPISNHLYFYWYRQILGQKVEFLVSFYNNEISEKSEIFDDQFSVERPDGSNFTLKIRSTKLEDSAMYFCASSLQGIDEQFFGPGTRLTVL.

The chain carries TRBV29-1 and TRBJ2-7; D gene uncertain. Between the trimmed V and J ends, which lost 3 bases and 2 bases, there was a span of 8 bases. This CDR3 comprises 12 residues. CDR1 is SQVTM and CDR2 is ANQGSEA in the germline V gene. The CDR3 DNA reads TGCAGCGTTGAGGCCGACACCTACGAGCAGTACTTC. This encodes CSVEADTYEQYF.

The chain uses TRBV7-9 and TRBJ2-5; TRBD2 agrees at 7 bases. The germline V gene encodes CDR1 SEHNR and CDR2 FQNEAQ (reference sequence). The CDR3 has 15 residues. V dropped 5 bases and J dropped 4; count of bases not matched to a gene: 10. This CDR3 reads CASSPGTTQLETQYF. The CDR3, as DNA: TGTGCCAGCAGCCCCGGGACTACCCAACTAGAGACCCAGTACTTC.

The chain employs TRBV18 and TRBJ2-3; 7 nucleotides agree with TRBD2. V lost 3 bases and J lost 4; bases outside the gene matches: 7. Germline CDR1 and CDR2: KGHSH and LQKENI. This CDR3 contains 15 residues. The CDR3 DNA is TGTGCCAGCTCACCGGCAGCGGGAAAGGCAGATACGCAGTATTTT. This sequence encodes CASSPAAGKADTQYF.

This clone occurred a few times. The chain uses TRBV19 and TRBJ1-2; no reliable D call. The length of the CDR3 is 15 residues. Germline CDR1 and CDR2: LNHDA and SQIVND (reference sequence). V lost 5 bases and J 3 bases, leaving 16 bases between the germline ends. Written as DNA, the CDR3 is TGTGCCAGTAGTCCAGCCGCCGGGAGAGACTATGGCTACACCTTC. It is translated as CASSPAAGRDYGYTF.

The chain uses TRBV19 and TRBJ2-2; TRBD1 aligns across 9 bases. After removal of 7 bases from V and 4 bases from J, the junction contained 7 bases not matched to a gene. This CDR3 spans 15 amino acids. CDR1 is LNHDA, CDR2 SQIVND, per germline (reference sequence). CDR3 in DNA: TGTGCCAGTAACAAACAGGGGGCGGGCACCGGGGAGCTGTTTTTT. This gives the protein CASNKQGAGTGELFF.

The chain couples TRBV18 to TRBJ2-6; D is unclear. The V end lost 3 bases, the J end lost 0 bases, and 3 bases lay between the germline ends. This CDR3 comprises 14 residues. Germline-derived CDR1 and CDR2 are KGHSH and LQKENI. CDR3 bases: TGTGCCAGCTCACCCTCCTCTGGGGCCAACGTCCTGACTTTC. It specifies CASSPSSGANVLTF.

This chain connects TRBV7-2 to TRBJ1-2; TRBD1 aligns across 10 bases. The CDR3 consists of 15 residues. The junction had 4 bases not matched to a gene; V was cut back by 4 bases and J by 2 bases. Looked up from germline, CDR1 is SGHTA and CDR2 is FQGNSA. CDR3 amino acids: CASSYGTGANYGYTF. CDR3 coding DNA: TGTGCCAGCAGCTACGGGACAGGGGCGAACTATGGCTACACCTTC.

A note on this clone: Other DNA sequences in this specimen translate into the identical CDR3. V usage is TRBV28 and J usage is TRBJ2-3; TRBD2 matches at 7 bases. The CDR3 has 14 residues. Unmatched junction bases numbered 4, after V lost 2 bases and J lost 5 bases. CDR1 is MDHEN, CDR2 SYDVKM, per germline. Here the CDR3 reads CASSLGGSLDTQYF. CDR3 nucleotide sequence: TGTGCCAGCAGTTTAGGCGGGAGTCTAGATACGCAGTATTTT.

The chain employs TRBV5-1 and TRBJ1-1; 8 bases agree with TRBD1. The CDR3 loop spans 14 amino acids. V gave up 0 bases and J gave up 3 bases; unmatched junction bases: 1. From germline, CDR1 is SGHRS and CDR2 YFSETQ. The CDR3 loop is CASSLGQGHTEAFF. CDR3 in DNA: TGCGCCAGCAGCTTGGGACAGGGGCACACTGAAGCTTTCTTT.

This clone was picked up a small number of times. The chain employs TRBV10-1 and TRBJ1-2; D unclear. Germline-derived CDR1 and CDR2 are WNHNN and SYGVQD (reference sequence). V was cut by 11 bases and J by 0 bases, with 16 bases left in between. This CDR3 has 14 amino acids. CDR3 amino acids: CAGGTDSANYGYTF. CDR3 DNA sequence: TGCGCCGGAGGAACGGACTCCGCTAACTATGGCTACACCTTC.

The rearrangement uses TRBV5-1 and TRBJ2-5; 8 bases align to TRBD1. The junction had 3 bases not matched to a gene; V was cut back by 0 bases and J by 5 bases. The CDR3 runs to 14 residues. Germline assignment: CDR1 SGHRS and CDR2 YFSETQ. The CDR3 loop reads CASSLGDRIETQYF. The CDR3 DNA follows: TGCGCCAGCAGCTTGGGGGACAGGATCGAGACCCAGTACTTC. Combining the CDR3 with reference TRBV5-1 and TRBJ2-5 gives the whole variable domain KAGVTQTPRYLIKTRGQQVTLSCSPISGHRSVSWYQQTPGQGLQFLFEYFSETQRNKGNFPGRFSGRQFSNSRSEMNVSTLELGDSALYLCASSLGDRIETQYFGPGTRLLVL.

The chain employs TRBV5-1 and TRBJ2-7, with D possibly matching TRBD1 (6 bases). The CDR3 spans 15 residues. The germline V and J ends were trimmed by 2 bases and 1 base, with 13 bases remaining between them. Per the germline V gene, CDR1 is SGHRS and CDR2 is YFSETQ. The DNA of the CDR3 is TGCGCCAGCAGCTTCCTCCAGGGGACGTCCTACGAGCAGTACTTC. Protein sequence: CASSFLQGTSYEQYF.

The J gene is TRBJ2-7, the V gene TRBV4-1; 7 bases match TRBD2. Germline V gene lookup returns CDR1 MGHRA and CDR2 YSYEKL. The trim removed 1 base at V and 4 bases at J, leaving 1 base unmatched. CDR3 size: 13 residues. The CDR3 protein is CASSQAAGYEQYF. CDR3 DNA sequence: TGCGCCAGCAGCCAAGCAGCGGGGTACGAGCAGTACTTC.

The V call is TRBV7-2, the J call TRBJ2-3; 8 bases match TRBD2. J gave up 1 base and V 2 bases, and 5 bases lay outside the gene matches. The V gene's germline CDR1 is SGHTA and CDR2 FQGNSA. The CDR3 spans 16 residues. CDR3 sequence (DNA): TGTGCCAGCAGCTTAACGCGGGAGGTGGGCACAGATACGCAGTATTTT. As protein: CASSLTREVGTDTQYF.